This TCR beta chain was sequenced for a study of early T cells in non-severe SARS-CoV-2 infection. TCRdb processed the 5' RACE reads anew with MiXCR; each CDR3 protein has one entry. The table records 50,000 to 60,000 distinct CDR3 sequences, about 5.9% of them present only once. V lost 5 bases and J 8 bases, leaving 10 bases between the germline ends. The CDR3 length is 13 residues. This clonotype was detected ten times or more. This chain uses TRBV12-3 or TRBV12-4 with TRBJ1-6, with unresolved D. The sequenced sample was whole blood. This receptor was identified in an adult who was a healthcare worker with PCR-confirmed SARS-CoV-2 infection or an uninfected control (not recorded which). In nucleotides, the CDR3 is TGTGCCAGCAGTGGGCAGGTAGATTCACCCCTCCACTTT. As protein: CASSGQVDSPLHF.